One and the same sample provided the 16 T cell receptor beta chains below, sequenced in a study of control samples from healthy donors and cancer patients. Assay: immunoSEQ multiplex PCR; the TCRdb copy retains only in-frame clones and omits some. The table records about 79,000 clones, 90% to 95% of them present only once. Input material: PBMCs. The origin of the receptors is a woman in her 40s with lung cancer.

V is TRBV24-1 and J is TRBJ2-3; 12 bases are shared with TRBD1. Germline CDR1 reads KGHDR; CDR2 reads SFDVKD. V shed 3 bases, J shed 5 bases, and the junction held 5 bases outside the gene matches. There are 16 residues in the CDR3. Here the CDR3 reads CATSDGDRGHGDTQYF. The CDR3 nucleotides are TGTGCCACCAGTGATGGGGACAGGGGGCACGGAGATACGCAGTATTTT.

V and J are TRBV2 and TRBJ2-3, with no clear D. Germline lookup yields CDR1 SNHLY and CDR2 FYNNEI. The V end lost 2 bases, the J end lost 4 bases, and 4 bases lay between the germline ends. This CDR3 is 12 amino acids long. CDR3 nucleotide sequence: TGTGCCAGCAGTGAACGTCCAGATACGCAGTATTTT. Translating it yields CASSERPDTQYF.

The CDR3 nucleotides read TGTGCCACCAGTCGAGGGAGCCAAGAGACCCAGTACTTC. It translates to CATSRGSQETQYF. The J gene is TRBJ2-5, the V gene TRBV24-1, with D tentatively TRBD2 (5 bases). Trimming shortened V by 6 bases and J by 1 base, and 8 bases separated the two germline ends. The CDR3 spans 13 residues. Looked up from germline, CDR1 is KGHDR and CDR2 is SFDVKD.

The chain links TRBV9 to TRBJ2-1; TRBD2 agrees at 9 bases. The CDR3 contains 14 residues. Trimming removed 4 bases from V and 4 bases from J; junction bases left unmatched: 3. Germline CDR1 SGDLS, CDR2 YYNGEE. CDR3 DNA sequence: TGTGCCAGCAGCCTAGCGGGGAGTTACAATGAGCAGTTCTTC. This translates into CASSLAGSYNEQFF.

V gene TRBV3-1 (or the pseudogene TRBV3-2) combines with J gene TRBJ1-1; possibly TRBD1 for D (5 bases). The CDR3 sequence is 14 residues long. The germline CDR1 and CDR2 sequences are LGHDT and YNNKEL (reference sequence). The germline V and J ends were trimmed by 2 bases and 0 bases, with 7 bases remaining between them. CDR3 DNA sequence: TGTGCCAGCAGCCAAAAGGACATGAACACTGAAGCTTTCTTT. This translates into CASSQKDMNTEAFF.

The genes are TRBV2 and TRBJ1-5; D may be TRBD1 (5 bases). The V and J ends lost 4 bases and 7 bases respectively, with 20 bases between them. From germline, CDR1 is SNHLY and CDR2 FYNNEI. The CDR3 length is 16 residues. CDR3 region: CASSVRGSGGGQPQHF. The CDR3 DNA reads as TGTGCCAGCAGTGTCCGGGGGTCGGGAGGAGGACAGCCCCAGCATTTT.

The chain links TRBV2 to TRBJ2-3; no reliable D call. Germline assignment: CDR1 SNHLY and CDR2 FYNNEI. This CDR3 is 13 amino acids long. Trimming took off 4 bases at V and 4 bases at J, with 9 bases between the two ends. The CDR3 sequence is CASSGGSPDTQYF. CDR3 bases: TGTGCCAGCAGTGGGGGTAGCCCAGATACGCAGTATTTT.

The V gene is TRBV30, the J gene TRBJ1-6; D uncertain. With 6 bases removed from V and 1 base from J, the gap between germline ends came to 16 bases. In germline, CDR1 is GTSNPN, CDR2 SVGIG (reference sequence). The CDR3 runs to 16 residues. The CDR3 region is CACTPKEGSYNSPLHF. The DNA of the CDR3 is TGTGCCTGTACGCCCAAGGAAGGGTCCTATAATTCACCCCTCCACTTT.

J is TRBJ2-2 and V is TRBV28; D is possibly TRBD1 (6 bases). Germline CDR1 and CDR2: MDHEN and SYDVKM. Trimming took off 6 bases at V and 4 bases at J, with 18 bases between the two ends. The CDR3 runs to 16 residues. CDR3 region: CASSPPQGLGTGELFF. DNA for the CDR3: TGTGCCAGCAGCCCTCCTCAGGGGCTAGGCACCGGGGAGCTGTTTTTT.

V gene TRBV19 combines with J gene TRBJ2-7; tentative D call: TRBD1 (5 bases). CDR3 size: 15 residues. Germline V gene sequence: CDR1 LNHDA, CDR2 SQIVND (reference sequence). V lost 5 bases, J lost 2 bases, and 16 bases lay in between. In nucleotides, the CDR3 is TGTGCCAGTAGTTCGGACGGGTCAGGGACCTACGAGCAGTACTTC. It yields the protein CASSSDGSGTYEQYF.

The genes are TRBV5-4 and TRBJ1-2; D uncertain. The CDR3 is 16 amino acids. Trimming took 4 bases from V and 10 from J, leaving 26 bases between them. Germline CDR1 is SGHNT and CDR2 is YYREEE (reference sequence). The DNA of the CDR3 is TGTGCCAGCAGCGGCGAGGTTCAACCCATAACTGTTGACTACACCTTC. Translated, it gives CASSGEVQPITVDYTF.

Here the CDR3 reads CATREDTGAQYF. In DNA form, the CDR3 reads TGTGCCACCAGGGAGGACACGGGGGCGCAGTATTTT. The rearrangement links TRBV24-1 to TRBJ2-3; the D gene is possibly TRBD2 (6 bases). V lost 7 bases, J lost 10 bases, and 14 bases lay in between. Germline-derived CDR1 and CDR2 are KGHDR and SFDVKD. The CDR3 extends over 12 amino acids.

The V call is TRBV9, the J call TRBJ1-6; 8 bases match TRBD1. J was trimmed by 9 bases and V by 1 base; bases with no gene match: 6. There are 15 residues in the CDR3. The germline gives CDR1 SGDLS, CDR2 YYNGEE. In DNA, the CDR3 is TGTGCCAGCAGCGTAATGGGAACAGGGGGTTCACCCCTCCACTTT. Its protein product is CASSVMGTGGSPLHF.

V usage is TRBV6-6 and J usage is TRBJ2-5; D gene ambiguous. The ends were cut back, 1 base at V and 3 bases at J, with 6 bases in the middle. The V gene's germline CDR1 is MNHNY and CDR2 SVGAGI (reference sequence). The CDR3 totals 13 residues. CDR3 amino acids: CASSYFAEETQYF. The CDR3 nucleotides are TGTGCCAGCAGTTACTTTGCGGAAGAGACCCAGTACTTC.

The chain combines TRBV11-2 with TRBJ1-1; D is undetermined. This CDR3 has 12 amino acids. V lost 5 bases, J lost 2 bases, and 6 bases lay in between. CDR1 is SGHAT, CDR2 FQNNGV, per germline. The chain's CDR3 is CASSPSNTEAFF. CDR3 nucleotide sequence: TGTGCCAGCAGCCCGTCAAACACTGAAGCTTTCTTT. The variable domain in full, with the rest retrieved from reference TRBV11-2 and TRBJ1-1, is EAGVAQSPRYKIIEKRQSVAFWCNPISGHATLYWYQQILGQGPKLLIQFQNNGVVDDSQLPKDRFSAERLKGVDSTLKIQPAKLEDSAVYLCASSPSNTEAFFGQGTRLTVV.

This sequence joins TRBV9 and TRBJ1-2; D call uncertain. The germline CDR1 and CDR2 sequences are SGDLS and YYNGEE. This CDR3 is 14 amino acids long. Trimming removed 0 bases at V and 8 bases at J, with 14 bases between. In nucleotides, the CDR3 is TGTGCCAGCAGCGTAGGAACAGAGACGGGCGGCTACACCTTC. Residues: CASSVGTETGGYTF. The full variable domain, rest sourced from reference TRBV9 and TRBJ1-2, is DSGVTQTPKHLITATGQRVTLRCSPRSGDLSVYWYQQSLDQGLQFLIQYYNGEERAKGNILERFSAQQFPDLHSELNLSSLELGDSALYFCASSVGTETGGYTFGSGTRLTVV.